This T cell receptor beta chain stems from a study of blood T cell repertoires in COVID-19. This CDR3 spans 13 amino acids. Germline-derived CDR1 and CDR2 are SGHRS and YFSETQ. The V gene lost 2 bases and the J gene lost 4 bases, with 10 bases spanning the gap. Here immunoSEQ multiplex PCR was the method, and the copy in TCRdb shows in-frame clones only, minus some. The sample contains about 390,000 clones, about 89% of which appear only once. The TCR sequence derives from a woman aged 55-70 years with COVID-19, enrolled during active disease. Source material: peripheral blood. The gene calls are TRBV5-1 and TRBJ2-7; a weak D match, TRBD2 (5 bases). CDR3 sequence: CASSFEGRYEQYF. CDR3 bases: TGCGCCAGCAGCTTCGAGGGTCGGTACGAGCAGTACTTC.